This entry lists 27 T cell receptor beta chains sequenced from one sample in a study of blood T cell repertoires in COVID-19. Sequencing used immunoSEQ multiplex PCR; TCRdb keeps in-frame clones, though not all of them. The profile covers roughly 250,000 clones, with approximately 82% appearing a single time and roughly 4.6% taken by the ten largest. Input material: peripheral blood. All receptors derive from a woman over 75 with active or convalescent COVID-19.

The count of this clone is one. This sequence joins TRBV20-1 and TRBJ2-3; TRBD1 matches 11 bases. The CDR3 runs 14 residues. CDR1 and CDR2 from the germline V gene are DFQATT and SNEGSKA (reference sequence). V lost 3 bases and J lost 8; bases outside the gene matches: 7. The CDR3 region has the DNA TGCAGTGCTAGTGCAGCGGGACAGGGGGGTACGCAGTATTTT. Protein: CSASAAGQGGTQYF.

The chain links TRBV12-3 or TRBV12-4 to TRBJ1-1; D is unclear. V lost 3 bases and J 1 base, leaving 6 bases between the germline ends. This CDR3 has 13 amino acids. The DNA for the CDR3 is TGTGCCAGCAGTTTTGCAGGGAACACTGAAGCTTTCTTT. As protein: CASSFAGNTEAFF.

This sequence joins TRBV2 and TRBJ2-3; 9 positions match TRBD2. With V trimmed by 9 bases and J by 7 bases, 17 bases remained unmatched. From germline, CDR1 is SNHLY and CDR2 FYNNEI. The CDR3 runs 16 residues. CDR3 in DNA: TGTGCCAGACAGGAAGGGGATAGCGGGGGATCAAATACGCAGTATTTT. Its protein product is CARQEGDSGGSNTQYF.

The chain has TRBV10-3 and TRBJ2-1; 8 positions match TRBD2. Germline V gene data show CDR1 as ENHRY and CDR2 as SYGVKD. Losses at the gene ends were 6 bases for V and 6 bases for J; bases not matched to a gene: 16. The CDR3 runs to 17 residues. CDR3 DNA sequence: TGTGCCATCAGCGCCCCCGGGGGGGGGCCTCTTGTCAATGAGCAGTTCTTC. It encodes CAISAPGGGPLVNEQFF.

The chain is built from TRBV19 and TRBJ1-4; 7 nucleotides agree with TRBD1. There are 14 residues in the CDR3. V dropped 3 bases and J dropped 6; count of bases not matched to a gene: 4. Germline V gene lookup returns CDR1 LNHDA and CDR2 SQIVND (reference sequence). CDR3 sequence: CASSIDGTDEKLFF. DNA of the CDR3: TGTGCCAGTAGTATTGACGGGACAGATGAAAAACTGTTTTTT. Full variable domain (remainder filled in from reference TRBV19 and TRBJ1-4): DGGITQSPKYLFRKEGQNVTLSCEQNLNHDAMYWYRQDPGQGLRLIYYSQIVNDFQKGDIAEGYSVSREKKESFPLTVTSAQKNPTAFYLCASSIDGTDEKLFFGSGTQLSVL.

The rearrangement joins TRBV28 to TRBJ1-5; 8 nucleotides agree with TRBD1. This CDR3 contains 16 residues. Germline CDR1 reads MDHEN; CDR2 reads SYDVKM. V lost 3 bases, J lost 1 base, and 5 bases stayed unmatched. CDR3 in amino acids: CASSFSQGASNQPQHF. The DNA for the CDR3 is TGTGCCAGCAGTTTTTCCCAGGGGGCAAGCAATCAGCCCCAGCATTTT.

The V gene is TRBV27, the J gene TRBJ2-7; a possible D gene is TRBD1 (7 bases). Trimming took 4 bases from V and 4 from J, leaving 20 bases between them. This CDR3 contains 16 residues. The germline V gene encodes CDR1 MNHEY and CDR2 SMNVEV (reference sequence). CDR3 loop: CASSSDKTGTRYEQYF. In DNA form, the CDR3 reads TGTGCCAGCAGTTCGGATAAGACAGGGACTCGATACGAGCAGTACTTC.

This clone was counted once. CDR3 loop: CASSLFDSTGDNEQFF. As DNA, the CDR3 is TGCGCCAGCAGCTTGTTTGACAGCACAGGGGACAATGAGCAGTTCTTC. The J gene is TRBJ2-1, the V gene TRBV5-1; TRBD1 agrees at 7 bases. This CDR3 has 16 residues. Germline V gene lookup returns CDR1 SGHRS and CDR2 YFSETQ. V shed 1 base and J 5 bases; nucleotides not matched to a gene: 9. Full variable domain (remainder filled in from reference TRBV5-1 and TRBJ2-1): KAGVTQTPRYLIKTRGQQVTLSCSPISGHRSVSWYQQTPGQGLQFLFEYFSETQRNKGNFPGRFSGRQFSNSRSEMNVSTLELGDSALYLCASSLFDSTGDNEQFFGPGTRLTVL.

V and J are TRBV6-1 and TRBJ1-3; 8 nucleotides line up with TRBD1. V was clipped by 4 bases and J by 6 bases; unmatched bases: 11. CDR1 is MNHNS and CDR2 is SASEGT in the germline V gene. The CDR3 runs 16 residues. This CDR3 reads CASSGTRQGNLNTIYF. The CDR3 nucleotides are TGTGCCAGCAGTGGGACGCGACAGGGGAATCTAAACACCATATATTTT.

CDR3 protein: CAWSVPGLHYEQYF. Written as DNA, the CDR3 is TGTGCCTGGAGTGTACCCGGACTCCACTACGAGCAGTACTTC. This rearrangement joins TRBV30 to TRBJ2-7; possibly TRBD2 for D (5 bases). The CDR3 runs to 14 residues. The V end was cut by 0 bases, the J end by 3 bases, with 12 bases between. Germline loops: CDR1 GTSNPN, CDR2 SVGIG (reference sequence).

The genes are TRBV5-1 and TRBJ2-3, with TRBD1 as a possible D gene (6 bases). Germline CDR1 SGHRS, CDR2 YFSETQ. V was shortened by 0 bases and J by 6 bases, with 14 bases between the two germline ends. The CDR3 runs to 15 residues. The CDR3 spells CASSLGSGVGDTQYF. DNA for the CDR3: TGCGCCAGCAGCTTGGGATCAGGGGTTGGGGATACGCAGTATTTT.

This clone was counted only a few times. The J gene is TRBJ1-6, the V gene TRBV2, with a tentative D call TRBD1 (5 bases). V shed 5 bases and J shed 15 bases, with 17 bases lying between them. The CDR3 covers 13 residues. Germline CDR1 and CDR2: SNHLY and FYNNEI. CDR3 nucleotides: TGTGCCAGCAGTCTAAGCGGGGGACGGAACCTCCACTTT. Translation gives CASSLSGGRNLHF.

This sequence joins TRBV5-1 and TRBJ2-3, with 15 positions matching TRBD2. The CDR3 extends over 17 amino acids. Germline lookup yields CDR1 SGHRS and CDR2 YFSETQ. V dropped 3 bases and J dropped 7; count of bases not matched to a gene: 9. The CDR3 reads CASSSPGLAGGSNTQYF. The CDR3 DNA follows: TGCGCCAGCAGCTCTCCGGGACTAGCGGGGGGCAGTAATACGCAGTATTTT.

J is TRBJ2-5 and V is TRBV5-1; D remains unclear. Trimming stripped 0 bases from V and 9 bases from J, with 6 bases between. The CDR3 sequence is 11 residues long. Germline CDR1 and CDR2: SGHRS and YFSETQ. CDR3 bases: TGCGCCAGCAGCTTGGTTGAGGCCCAGTACTTC. This translates into CASSLVEAQYF.

The chain links TRBV7-2 to TRBJ2-3; 10 bases agree with TRBD2. Germline CDR1 is SGHTA and CDR2 is FQGNSA. CDR3 length: 14 residues. With V trimmed by 7 bases and J by 3 bases, 4 bases remained unmatched. CDR3 DNA sequence: TGTGCCAGCAAACTAGCGGGGATTACAGATACGCAGTATTTT. Translating gives CASKLAGITDTQYF.

This clone occurred once. J is TRBJ2-2 and V is TRBV5-1, with 8 bases lining up with TRBD2. Germline V gene data show CDR1 as SGHRS and CDR2 as YFSETQ. With V trimmed by 4 bases and J by 2 bases, 4 bases remained unmatched. The CDR3 has 15 amino acids. The CDR3, as DNA: TGCGCCAGCAGCGGCGCGGGGGGCAACACCGGGGAGCTGTTTTTT. It codes for CASSGAGGNTGELFF.

The V and J genes are TRBV19 and TRBJ1-3; 8 nucleotides agree with TRBD1. The CDR3 is 14 residues long. Looked up from germline, CDR1 is LNHDA and CDR2 is SQIVND (reference sequence). The V segment lost 3 bases and the J segment 4 bases; nucleotides outside the gene matches: 2. In nucleotides, the CDR3 is TGTGCCAGTAGTATCGGGACAGGCGGAAACACCATATATTTT. This encodes CASSIGTGGNTIYF.

This clone was detected once. The V call is TRBV19, the J call TRBJ2-5; 7 bases are a match to TRBD2. V dropped 5 bases and J dropped 7; count of bases not matched to a gene: 10. Germline lookup yields CDR1 LNHDA and CDR2 SQIVND (reference sequence). CDR3 length: 14 amino acids. The CDR3 DNA sequence: TGTGCCAGTAGTGTCGGGGGGTCTCTAGGGACCCAGTACTTC. It specifies CASSVGGSLGTQYF.

The gene calls are TRBV6-5 and TRBJ2-2; D is perhaps TRBD2 (5 bases). Germline V gene sequence: CDR1 MNHEY, CDR2 SVGAGI. The CDR3 contains 13 residues. V lost 5 bases and J lost 8, with 12 bases in between. CDR3 in DNA: TGTGCCAGCAGTCAGACTAACCCAGGGGAGCTGTTTTTT. This encodes CASSQTNPGELFF.

The V call is TRBV18, the J call TRBJ2-1; perhaps TRBD2 as D (6 bases). The CDR3 covers 13 residues. V was pared by 3 bases and J by 9 bases, with 12 bases between. Germline loops: CDR1 KGHSH, CDR2 LQKENI. The CDR3 DNA is TGTGCCAGCTCACCGGGTAGCGGTGGTGAGCAGTTCTTC. Translation: CASSPGSGGEQFF.

Written as DNA, the CDR3 is TGTGCCAGCAGCCTTTTGAGTTGGGGAGCTAATGAAAAACTGTTTTTT. Translation gives CASSLLSWGANEKLFF. V gene TRBV4-2 combines with J gene TRBJ1-4; D not resolved. V lost 4 bases and J lost 3, with 15 bases in between. Germline values: CDR1 LGHNA, CDR2 YNFKEQ. CDR3 length: 16 residues.

The V call is TRBV5-1, the J call TRBJ2-1; tentative D call: TRBD2 (5 bases). Looked up from germline, CDR1 is SGHRS and CDR2 is YFSETQ. Trimming cost V 4 bases and J 0 bases, with 17 bases left between them. This CDR3 has 17 amino acids. DNA of the CDR3: TGCGCCAGCAGCCAAACTAGTTTCCAAAGCTCCTACAATGAGCAGTTCTTC. This sequence encodes CASSQTSFQSSYNEQFF.

This chain joins TRBV6-6 and TRBJ1-2, with D tentatively TRBD1 (5 bases). CDR1 and CDR2 (germline): MNHNY, SVGAGI (reference sequence). The CDR3 contains 12 residues. V lost 10 bases, J lost 7 bases, and 16 bases lay in between. CDR3 bases: TGTGCCACCCAAGGAGGGGAGGGTGGCTACACCTTC. Translating gives CATQGGEGGYTF.

The sample holds a few counts of this clone. The J gene is TRBJ1-4, the V gene TRBV19; 10 bases line up with TRBD1. Germline CDR1 and CDR2: LNHDA and SQIVND (reference sequence). This CDR3 is built from 17 residues. The J segment lost 4 bases and the V segment lost 5 bases, leaving 10 bases of the junction unmatched. CDR3 bases: TGTGCCAGTAGTGTCTGGGACAGGGGAATTGGTAATGAAAAACTGTTTTTT. It encodes CASSVWDRGIGNEKLFF.

V and J are TRBV6-5 and TRBJ2-3; tentatively, D is TRBD2 (5 bases). The CDR3 is made up of 14 amino acids. Trimming pared 8 bases from V and 0 bases from J, leaving 12 bases between. Germline loops: CDR1 MNHEY, CDR2 SVGAGI. The CDR3 sequence: CASGRVSSTDTQYF. As DNA, the CDR3 is TGTGCCAGCGGGCGGGTTTCTAGCACAGATACGCAGTATTTT.

This chain joins TRBV5-1 and TRBJ1-2; no reliable D call. This CDR3 is built from 13 residues. Trimming removed 0 bases at V and 5 bases at J, with 8 bases between. Germline loops: CDR1 SGHRS, CDR2 YFSETQ. The CDR3 is CASSLDQRYGYTF. DNA of the CDR3: TGCGCCAGCAGCTTGGACCAGCGGTATGGCTACACCTTC.

The J gene is TRBJ1-2, the V gene TRBV7-9; tentatively, D is TRBD1 (6 bases). The V end lost 5 bases, the J end lost 4 bases, and 17 bases lay between the germline ends. CDR1 and CDR2 from the germline V gene are SEHNR and FQNEAQ (reference sequence). The CDR3 is 15 residues long. The chain's CDR3 is CASSALGAGSYGYTF. CDR3 in DNA: TGTGCCAGCAGCGCATTGGGGGCTGGGAGCTATGGCTACACCTTC. Combining the CDR3 with reference TRBV7-9 and TRBJ1-2 gives the whole variable domain DTGVSQNPRHKITKRGQNVTFRCDPISEHNRLYWYRQTLGQGPEFLTYFQNEAQLEKSRLLSDRFSAERPKGSFSTLEIQRTEQGDSAMYLCASSALGAGSYGYTFGSGTRLTVV.